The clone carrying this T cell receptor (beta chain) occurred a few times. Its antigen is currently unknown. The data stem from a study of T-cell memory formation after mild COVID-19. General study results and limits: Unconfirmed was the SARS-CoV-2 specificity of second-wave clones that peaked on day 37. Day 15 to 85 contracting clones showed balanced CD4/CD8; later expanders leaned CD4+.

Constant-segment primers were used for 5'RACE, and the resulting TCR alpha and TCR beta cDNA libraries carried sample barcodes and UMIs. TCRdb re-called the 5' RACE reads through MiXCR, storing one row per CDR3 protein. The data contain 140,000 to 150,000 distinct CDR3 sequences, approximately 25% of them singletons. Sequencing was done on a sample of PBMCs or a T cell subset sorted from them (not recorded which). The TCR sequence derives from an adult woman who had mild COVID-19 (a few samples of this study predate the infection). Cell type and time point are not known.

The CDR3 loop is CASSEQRTRNQPQHF. Written as DNA, the CDR3 is TGTGCCAGCAGCGAGCAGCGGACGCGCAATCAGCCCCAGCATTTT. The genes are TRBV2 and TRBJ1-5; D gene ambiguous. Trimming took off 6 bases at V and 2 bases at J, with 14 bases between the two ends. This CDR3 has 15 residues. CDR1 SNHLY and CDR2 FYNNEI come from the germline V gene.